This T cell receptor (beta chain) came from a study of human T cells and chemical hapten exposure. The wider study: Patch tests applied 0.01% DPC to the upper back, read at 6 days. Yields of TCR per sample differed, chiefly owing to small differences in pooled library volume.

J lost 6 bases, V lost 2 bases, and 8 bases had no gene match. This CDR3 comprises 15 residues. Looked up from germline, CDR1 is MNHEY and CDR2 is SVGAGI. As for time point: pre-sensitization, week 0. The treatment is: therapeutic diphenylcyclopropenone sensitization with weekly scalp DPC. Attachment of unique molecular identifiers to individual cDNA molecules was performed in the library. TCRdb recomputed calls from the RACE reads with MiXCR, one row per CDR3 protein. Of more than 300,000 distinct CDR3 sequences in the sample, 4.5% to 7% were seen once. This clonotype was sampled from a woman aged 18-30 years with alopecia areata. Some clones in this sample may be carry-over from other donors' samples. The starting material was whole blood, obtained in connection with sensitization to the hapten diphenylcyclopropenone (DPC). The chain is built from TRBV6-5 and TRBJ1-2; 8 nucleotides align to TRBD1. The CDR3 here is CASSYGPAGGDGYTF. In nucleotides, the CDR3 is TGTGCCAGCAGTTACGGCCCCGCAGGGGGCGATGGCTACACCTTC.